The entry below gives a single TCR beta chain sequence along with its context. This clone has a handful of counts. The specificity of this receptor is unknown. No base qualities exist here, and no much larger clone lies one base off it. This entry comes from a study of blood T cell repertoires in COVID-19 (TCRdb year 2020). Describing the broader study: Samples from collaborators originated in the United States, Italy and Spain and spanned both the acute and convalescent phases of COVID-19. The prospective study material was composed of cDNA or gDNA derived from T cells, B-cell-depleted T cells, or PBMCs. Deeply sampled blood TCRbeta repertoires from subjects exposed to, actively infected with, or recovered from COVID-19 were included in the dataset. A freely available public database, intended as a resource for researchers studying the immune response to SARS-CoV-2, is where the repertoires were released. Samples came from the ongoing ImmuneRACE study (first 160 participants) plus 1,254 subjects from 6 global collaborators. Nearly every sample came with metadata listing a de-identified subject ID, COVID-19 status, age in years and sex. HLA class I and class II types, where available, came from metadata supplied by the sample provider rather than from assay-based typing.

The immunoSEQ Assay, a bias-controlled multiplex PCR, was used to amplify TCRbeta CDR3 regions from genomic DNA. Per the original workflow: Within the assay, amplification of reference gene primers was used to estimate how many nucleated cells each sample contained. Sequence reads were collapsed and filtered to measure the absolute abundance of every unique TCRbeta CDR3 rearrangement. Productive Simpson clonality was computed per sample as the square root of Simpson's diversity index over productive rearrangements. Imported from immuneACCESS, the table was reduced by TCRdb to in-frame sequences with V and J called. These copies leave out some clones; in studies compared against another copy, an unresolved V gene accounts for under half, and the cause of the remainder is not known. The DNA was the basis for D and trimming; V, J and clone size are from that table. This sample is represented by 250,000 to 350,000 clones; about 88% of them were singletons. Roughly 1.5% of the sample belongs to the ten largest clones.

General conclusions and limits of the study: The quantity of clinical and demographic metadata differed by source and by participant and was supplied without curation.

One collaborating source in Seattle enrolled patients during active infection and followed them longitudinally through the course of disease. Whole blood was collected in K2EDTA tubes by collaborating institutions according to the institutions' own protocols. For TCRbeta analysis, collaborators shipped samples as frozen whole blood, isolated PBMCs, or DNA extracted from either of those sample types. The V and J ends are trimmed by 9 bases and 3 bases, leaving 14 bases between them. Sequences ENHRY (CDR1) and SYGVKD (CDR2) are obtained from the germline V gene. CDR3 length: 14 amino acids, cysteine to phenylalanine. Only the CDR3 part of the read is kept: 42 bases, read in frame from the first base.

The source is a human donor with COVID-19, enrolled during active disease. The donor label of this sample is uncertain. This receptor chain uses TRBV10-3 and TRBJ2-2; TRBD2 is a possible D gene, resting on 5 matching bases. Sequenced sample: peripheral blood. The sequenced DNA: TGTGCCATTACGAGCGGACCAGACACCGGGGAGCTGTTTTTT. Its translation reads: CAITSGPDTGELFF.